The T cell receptor (beta chain) described here comes from a study of shared clonotypes between healthy human individuals. Terminally differentiated effector memory CD45RA+ cells were excluded by CCR7 positive selection of CD45RO-negative cells. CDR3 size: 16 residues. Germline values: CDR1 LNHDA, CDR2 SQIVND (reference sequence). The V end was cut by 5 bases, the J end by 0 bases, with 14 bases between. It was across several immunoSEQ plates that each subset's genomic DNA was evenly split. Libraries were prepared by immunoSEQ multiplex PCR; TCRdb keeps only in-frame clonotypes and omits some of them. Of about 680,000 clones in the sample, just over 90% were seen once.

What was sequenced was naive CD8+ T cells sorted from blood. The J gene is TRBJ2-1, the V gene TRBV19; possible D gene TRBD2, 6 bases. The sequence derives from a man aged 25-45 years in good health. In DNA form, the CDR3 reads TGTGCCAGTAGTCTCGCGGGACCGAGCTCCTACAATGAGCAGTTCTTC. Protein product: CASSLAGPSSYNEQFF.